This T cell receptor beta chain comes out of a study of cytomegalovirus exposure and HLA in healthy donors. Findings of the study overall: The study listed 150 to 200 cytomegalovirus-associated TCR beta chains. Sequencing depth roughly uniform across donors was assumed in presence/absence analyses.

Both 60 Vbeta primers and 13 Jbeta primers went into the PCR. Profiling relied on immunoSEQ multiplex PCR, and the TCRdb table lists in-frame clones only, not all of them. The table records about 190,000 clones, roughly 80% of them present only once. Trimming removed 4 bases at V and 2 bases at J, with 8 bases between. CDR3 length equals 13 residues. CDR1 ENHRY and CDR2 SYGVKD come from the germline V gene. As for this clone: The antigen is unknown.

Sequences were obtained from PBMCs. This TCR derives from a man aged 50 or older in good health and CMV-seronegative. J is TRBJ1-1 and V is TRBV10-3; D unclear. The CDR3 sequence is CAISAQTNTEAFF. As DNA, the CDR3 is TGTGCCATCAGTGCCCAGACAAACACTGAAGCTTTCTTT.